This entry lists 5 T cell receptor beta chains sequenced from one sample in a study of brain T cells in children with intractable seizures. Sequencing was performed with immunoSEQ multiplex PCR; in TCRdb, only in-frame clones are kept and a portion is missing. The table lists around 340,000 clones, over 90% of them singletons. The sample's time point: blood from clinic visit 5 months post-surgery; TSC patient then seizure free. The sequencing here drew on peripheral blood, taken roughly 5 months after surgery. The receptors derive from a boy younger than two with tuberous sclerosis and intractable seizures.

In this sample, this clone turned up a few times. The chain carries TRBV19 and TRBJ1-5; D is perhaps TRBD1 (6 bases). V was clipped by 4 bases and J by 6 bases, with 13 bases between them. The germline CDR1 and CDR2 sequences are LNHDA and SQIVND (reference sequence). This CDR3 is built from 14 residues. The CDR3 protein is CASSTQGLSQPQHF. CDR3 DNA: TGTGCCAGTAGTACTCAGGGGTTGAGTCAGCCCCAGCATTTT.

In this sample, this clone turned up a few times. This chain connects TRBV6-5 to TRBJ1-1; D is unresolved. Germline loops: CDR1 MNHEY, CDR2 SVGAGI. V shed 8 bases and J shed 1 base, with 11 bases lying between them. This CDR3 has 13 residues. CDR3 sequence reads: CASPNLGNTEAFF. The CDR3 DNA reads TGTGCCAGCCCCAACCTGGGGAACACTGAAGCTTTCTTT.

Here the CDR3 reads CASSPQSSYEQYF. In DNA, the CDR3 is TGTGCCAGCTCACCACAGAGCTCCTACGAGCAGTACTTC. The chain uses TRBV18 and TRBJ2-7, with unresolved D. Per germline, CDR1 KGHSH and CDR2 LQKENI. The V end was cut by 1 base, the J end by 0 bases, with 4 bases between. The CDR3 sequence is 13 residues long.

The J gene is TRBJ1-1, the V gene TRBV3-1 (or the pseudogene TRBV3-2); D is possibly TRBD1 (5 bases). Trimming removed 0 bases at V and 5 bases at J, with 13 bases between. Per the germline V gene, CDR1 is LGHDT and CDR2 is YNNKEL (reference sequence). The CDR3 covers 15 residues. CDR3 sequence reads: CASSQEPRVRTEAFF. CDR3 nucleotides: TGTGCCAGCAGCCAAGAACCCAGGGTACGGACTGAAGCTTTCTTT.

V is TRBV6-4 and J is TRBJ2-7, with 11 bases matching TRBD1. The CDR3 length is 16 residues. V was clipped by 6 bases and J by 7 bases; unmatched bases: 14. In germline, CDR1 is MRHNA, CDR2 SNTAGT. As DNA, the CDR3 is TGTGCCAGCAGGGTTTCTTGGAGGACAGGGGGCGATGAGCAGTACTTC. It is translated as CASRVSWRTGGDEQYF.